Listed below are T cell receptor beta chains from one sample, sequenced in a study of cytomegalovirus exposure and HLA in healthy donors. Clones were sequenced by immunoSEQ multiplex PCR, and TCRdb holds only the in-frame ones, with some missing. The sample lists 150,000 to 250,000 clones, roughly 80% occurring once. The sample consisted of PBMCs. All receptors derive from a woman between 45 and 65 years old in good health and CMV-seropositive. The CDR3 runs from the conserved cysteine through the conserved F or W. A D gene is named only where the DNA matches it firmly. Size is stated for part of the rows, as once, few or many counts, or as a class when the clone is expanded.

-,-,TRBV7-2,TRBJ1-6,TGTGCCAGCAGCTTAGTTCACAGTTCAAATTCACCCCTCCACTTT,CASSLVHSSNSPLHF
-,-,TRBV19,TRBJ1-1,TGTGCCAGTAGTCCCTCGGGGAGAGTAGCTTTCTTT,CASSPSGRVAFF
TRBD1,few,TRBV19,TRBJ1-5,TGTGCCAGTACCCCGGGACAGGGGGGTTTCCAGCCCCAGCATTTT,CASTPGQGGFQPQHF
-,-,TRBV5-4,TRBJ1-2,TGTGCCAGCAGCTTGGGGCCGTCTTATGGCTACACCTTC,CASSLGPSYGYTF
-,-,TRBV18,TRBJ1-5,TGTGCCAGCTCACCGACAGGTGGTAATCAGCCCCAGCATTTT,CASSPTGGNQPQHF
-,-,TRBV7-9,TRBJ2-5,TGTGCCAGCAGCTTAGACGGGGGGCCGGGAGAGACCCAGTACTTC,CASSLDGGPGETQYF
-,-,TRBV28,TRBJ1-2,TGTGCCAGCAGTCAAAGCACCGGACAGTATTATGGCTACACCTTC,CASSQSTGQYYGYTF
-,-,TRBV4-1,TRBJ2-1,TGCGCCAGCAGCCAAGATGCCAGGGGTAGGTACAATGAGCAGTTCTTC,CASSQDARGRYNEQFF
-,once,TRBV28,TRBJ2-3,TGTGCCAGCAGCCTACGGGGGTATGGGCCAGATACGCAGTATTTT,CASSLRGYGPDTQYF
-,-,TRBV5-1,TRBJ2-3,TGCGCCAGCAGCTTGGGCGGGACTAGCACAGATACGCAGTATTTT,CASSLGGTSTDTQYF
TRBD2,-,TRBV9,TRBJ2-2,TGTGCCAGCAGCGTTGCTCTCGGGGGGGCCTTTGGCGGGGAGCTGTTTTTT,CASSVALGGAFGGELFF
TRBD1,-,TRBV27,TRBJ2-1,TGTGCCAGCAGTCCACAGGGGGCCGGTGAGCAGTTCTTC,CASSPQGAGEQFF
TRBD1,-,TRBV5-1,TRBJ1-4,TGCGCCAGCAGCCCGGGACAGGAAGGAGAAAAACTGTTTTTT,CASSPGQEGEKLFF
-,once,TRBV7-9,TRBJ2-3,TGTGCCAGCAGCTTAGGAGGACAGAGGCCAGATACGCAGTATTTT,CASSLGGQRPDTQYF
-,-,TRBV27,TRBJ2-2,TGTGCCAGCAGTTTAGGCGGGCACTCAGTCAACACCGGGGAGCTGTTTTTT,CASSLGGHSVNTGELFF
TRBD2,few,TRBV6-5,TRBJ2-1,TGTGCCAGCAGTTTGACTAGCGGGGGGGCCTACAATGAGCAGTTCTTC,CASSLTSGGAYNEQFF
-,-,TRBV6-1,TRBJ1-5,TGTGCCAGCAAGGTTTCAGGGAACCACGATCAGCCCCAGCATTTT,CASKVSGNHDQPQHF
-,-,TRBV15,TRBJ1-5,TGTGCCACCAGCCTCAAGGGAGGGTCCCAGCATTTT,CATSLKGGSQHF
TRBD2,-,TRBV10-1,TRBJ2-7,TGCGCCAGCAGTGACCTGACTAGCGGGACTTACGAGCAGTACTTC,CASSDLTSGTYEQYF
-,few,TRBV5-4,TRBJ2-6,TGTGCCAGCAGCTTAACTGGGCAGGGGATCTCTGGGGCCAACGTCCTGACTTTC,CASSLTGQGISGANVLTF
TRBD2,-,TRBV6-1,TRBJ2-3,TGTGCCAGCAGTGGAGGGGGACTAGCGGGAAAGAATACGCAGTATTTT,CASSGGGLAGKNTQYF
-,-,TRBV7-9,TRBJ1-2,TGTGCCAGCCAAGCTTCAGGCCTTGGCTACACCTTC,CASQASGLGYTF
-,-,TRBV18,TRBJ2-5,TGTGCCAGCTCACCACCGGCAGGCTTGGAGACCCAGTACTTC,CASSPPAGLETQYF
-,-,TRBV5-6,TRBJ1-1,TGTGCCAGCAGCTTGGCTCTGAGCACTGAAGCTTTCTTT,CASSLALSTEAFF
-,-,TRBV5-1,TRBJ2-5,TGCGCCAGCAGCTTGGCACCGGGGAGTGACCAAGAGACCCAGTACTTC,CASSLAPGSDQETQYF
-,-,TRBV10-3,TRBJ1-2,TGTGCCATCAGTGAGTCGGCCGATTATGGCTACACCTTC,CAISESADYGYTF
-,once,TRBV14,TRBJ1-6,TGTGCCAGCAGCCAAGTCCGGGATTCACCCCTCCACTTT,CASSQVRDSPLHF
-,-,TRBV9,TRBJ2-1,TGTGCCAGCAGCGTTGGAGGTCCCGATCACAATGAGCAGTTCTTC,CASSVGGPDHNEQFF
-,-,TRBV27,TRBJ1-3,TGTGCCAGCACTTCGGGGTTAGGAAACACCATATATTTT,CASTSGLGNTIYF
TRBD2,-,TRBV28,TRBJ2-2,TGTGCCAGCAGCCGGGGACTAGCGGGAAACACCGGGGAGCTGTTTTTT,CASSRGLAGNTGELFF
TRBD1,-,TRBV7-2,TRBJ2-7,TGTGCCAGCAGCTCCCACTTAGGACAGGGCGGGCAGTACTTC,CASSSHLGQGGQYF
TRBD2,-,TRBV6-1,TRBJ2-2,TGTGCCAGCAGTGAAAGGACTAGCGGGAGTTTCGACACCGGGGAGCTGTTTTTT,CASSERTSGSFDTGELFF
TRBD2,few,TRBV5-1,TRBJ2-3,TGCGCCAGCAACCGACTAGCGGGAGGGGGCACAGATACGCAGTATTTT,CASNRLAGGGTDTQYF
-,-,TRBV2,TRBJ1-5,TGTGCCAGCAGTGCGGAGAATCAGCCCCAGCATTTT,CASSAENQPQHF
-,-,TRBV6-8,TRBJ2-1,TGTGCCAGCAGTTCCGCGAGGGGGGGGAATGAGCAGTTCTTC,CASSSARGGNEQFF
-,-,TRBV27,TRBJ2-3,TGTGCCAGCAGTTCCCCGGCAGGGTCAGATACGCAGTATTTT,CASSSPAGSDTQYF
-,-,TRBV6-1,TRBJ2-2,TGTGCCAGCACAGTATCGACCGGGGAGCTGTTTTTT,CASTVSTGELFF
TRBD1,-,TRBV28,TRBJ1-2,TGTGCCAGCAGTTTAGGACAGGGGGGGAAACTTTATGGCTACACCTTC,CASSLGQGGKLYGYTF
TRBD2,-,TRBV30,TRBJ2-1,TGTGCCTGGCGGACTAGTAAGAACAATGAGCAGTTCTTC,CAWRTSKNNEQFF
-,-,TRBV29-1,TRBJ2-5,TGCAGCGTTGAAGGGAGCCCCAGGGGAGGGCAAGAGACCCAGTACTTC,CSVEGSPRGGQETQYF
-,once,TRBV6-5,TRBJ2-1,TGTGCCAGCAGATTGTCCGCGGGAAATGAGCAGTTCTTC,CASRLSAGNEQFF
TRBD1,-,TRBV27,TRBJ2-1,TGTGCCAGCAGTTTCGCAGGACAGGCCCCCCGAAGACGGCCAATCGAGCAGTTCTTC,CASSFAGQAPRRRPIEQFF
TRBD2,-,TRBV10-1,TRBJ2-1,TGCGCCAGCAGTGAGACCGGGACTAGCGGGGGGCTTCAGTTCTTC,CASSETGTSGGLQFF
-,few,TRBV18,TRBJ2-5,TGTGCCAGCTCCCAGGGGGACTCTCAAGAGACCCAGTACTTC,CASSQGDSQETQYF
TRBD1,-,TRBV5-1,TRBJ2-2,TGCGCCAGCAGCCAGGGGACAGGAGGGGCCGGGGAGCTGTTTTTT,CASSQGTGGAGELFF
TRBD1,-,TRBV6-6,TRBJ1-3,TGTGCCAGCAGCTTAAACAGGGGGCATGGTGGAAACACCATATATTTT,CASSLNRGHGGNTIYF
-,-,TRBV28,TRBJ2-7,TGTGCCAGCAGTTCGCCGAGCCTCTACGAGCAGTACTTC,CASSSPSLYEQYF
TRBD2,-,TRBV19,TRBJ2-1,TGTGCCAGTAGTCCTAGCGCATTCGGGAGGGAGCAGTTCTTC,CASSPSAFGREQFF
TRBD1,once,TRBV19,TRBJ2-7,TGTGCCACCCAGGGACAGTTTTCCTACGAGCAGTACTTC,CATQGQFSYEQYF